This is a list of T cell receptor beta chains from one sample in a study of identical twins' blood T cells. TCRdb re-called the 5' RACE reads with MiXCR, one entry per CDR3 protein. The sample has around 380,000 distinct CDR3 sequences, roughly 27% seen once. The sample comprised PBMCs. The receptors were sampled from a woman between 18 and 49 years old in good health. Each CDR3 is given with its conserved first and last residue. D genes are given only for firm matches. Clone size is not always given. Where it is, it says once, few, many or a class for expanded clones.

TRBV7-9	many	TRBJ1-2	12	.	TGTGCCAGCAGCTCCGGGGCCTATGGCTACACCTTC	CASSSGAYGYTF
TRBV19	many	TRBJ1-5	14	.	TGTGCCAGTAGTGGGGGACAACCTAATCAGCCCCAGCATTTT	CASSGGQPNQPQHF
TRBV29-1	.	TRBJ1-3	15	.	TGCAGCGTTGAAGGTCTCGACGGTCGGGGAAACACCATATATTTT	CSVEGLDGRGNTIYF
TRBV20-1	few	TRBJ1-2	13	.	TGCAGTGCTAGTAAGGGCTTAGGCTATGGCTACACCTTC	CSASKGLGYGYTF
TRBV10-3	.	TRBJ2-3	15	.	TGTGCCATCAGTGCGGCATGGTCCCGCACAGATACGCAGTATTTT	CAISAAWSRTDTQYF
TRBV11-2	few	TRBJ1-1	15	.	TGTGCCAGCAGCCCATCCCCTAGACTTAACACTGAAGCTTTCTTT	CASSPSPRLNTEAFF
TRBV20-1	.	TRBJ1-1	14	.	TGCAGTGCTAGCCCTCTCCGGGGGGTAACTGAAGCTTTCTTT	CSASPLRGVTEAFF
TRBV29-1	many	TRBJ1-4	12	.	TGCAGCGCACAGGGCCCAAGTGAAAAACTGTTTTTT	CSAQGPSEKLFF
TRBV5-1	few	TRBJ2-7	13	.	TGCGCCAGCAGAAGGGGGGCCACCTACGAGCAGTACTTC	CASRRGATYEQYF
TRBV2	.	TRBJ2-7	15	.	TGTGCCAGCAGTGAAGCGAGAGGGGTAGTCTACGAGCAGTACTTC	CASSEARGVVYEQYF
TRBV7-9	.	TRBJ1-1	13	TRBD1	TGTGCCAGCGGACAGGGGGCTCGCACTGAAGCTCTCTTT	CASGQGARTEALF
TRBV29-1	.	TRBJ1-3	15	.	TGCAGCGTGGGTAGACAGACCACGGGGGGAAACACCATATATTTT	CSVGRQTTGGNTIYF
TRBV5-1	once	TRBJ2-1	12	.	TGCGCCAGCAGCTTCAAATACAATGAGCAGTTCTTC	CASSFKYNEQFF
TRBV14	many	TRBJ1-2	15	TRBD1	TGTGCCAGGAAGTATGGGACAGGGGAAATCTATGGCTACACCTTC	CARKYGTGEIYGYTF
TRBV10-3	.	TRBJ1-2	14	TRBD1	TGTGCCATCAGTGAAGGGACAGTTAACCATGGCTACACCTTC	CAISEGTVNHGYTF
TRBV12-3/TRBV12-4	few	TRBJ1-1	15	.	TGTGCCAGCAGTAAACGTTCGGACAGCTATGGTGAAGCTTTCTTT	CASSKRSDSYGEAFF
TRBV2	.	TRBJ1-1	13	.	TGTGCCAGCGGAGCAGAGAGTCGGACTGAAGCTTTCTTT	CASGAESRTEAFF
TRBV6-1	many	TRBJ1-2	13	.	TGTGCCAGCAGAGAGACAGAAAACTATGGCTACACCTTC	CASRETENYGYTF
TRBV19	.	TRBJ1-5	15	TRBD1	TGTGCCAGTAGGGACAGGGACCGGACTTATCAGCCCCAGCATTTT	CASRDRDRTYQPQHF
TRBV7-2	few	TRBJ2-1	18	TRBD2	TGTGCCAGCAGCTTAGTTAGGGGTAGCGGGAGGCGACTCAATGAGCAGTTCTTC	CASSLVRGSGRRLNEQFF
TRBV4-3	.	TRBJ2-1	15	.	TGCGCCAGCAGCCAAGAGAACGCCTTTCCGAATGAGCAGTTCTTC	CASSQENAFPNEQFF
TRBV27	.	TRBJ2-2	14	.	TGTGCCAGCAGTCCCGGGGCGAACACCGGGGAGCTGTTTTTT	CASSPGANTGELFF
TRBV29-1	.	TRBJ2-7	13	.	TGCAGCGTCGGGACATTTTATGCCTACGAGCAGTACTTC	CSVGTFYAYEQYF
TRBV5-5	.	TRBJ1-6	16	.	TGTGCCAGCAGCTTGAGGGGCGTGGGGGTTAATTCACCCCTCCACTTT	CASSLRGVGVNSPLHF
TRBV2	once	TRBJ1-5	13	TRBD1	TGTGCCAGCAAACGACAGGGCGAACAGCCCCAGCATTTT	CASKRQGEQPQHF
TRBV6-6	.	TRBJ1-1	16	.	TGTGCCAGCAGTTACCCCTGGGTTAACATGAACACTGAAGCTTTCTTT	CASSYPWVNMNTEAFF
TRBV11-2	.	TRBJ2-7	12	TRBD2	TGTGCCAGCAGCTTTCTAGCGGGAGTTCTGTACTTC	CASSFLAGVLYF
TRBV11-2	.	TRBJ1-5	13	.	TGTGCCAGCAGCTTATCCGGAAATCGGCCCCAGCATTTT	CASSLSGNRPQHF
TRBV29-1	many	TRBJ1-1	13	.	TGCAGCGTTTTGACAGACATGAACACTGAAGCTTTCTTT	CSVLTDMNTEAFF
TRBV29-1	.	TRBJ2-3	14	TRBD1	TGCAGCGTTCTGGGACAGGCTAGCACAGATACGCAGTATTTT	CSVLGQASTDTQYF
TRBV18	.	TRBJ2-7	17	TRBD2	TGTGCCAGCTCACCACGTCCAACGAGCGGGGGCTCCTACGAGCAGTACTTC	CASSPRPTSGGSYEQYF
TRBV7-2	few	TRBJ2-1	12	.	TGTGCCAGCAGCTTTGACTACAATGAGCAGTTCTTC	CASSFDYNEQFF
TRBV7-2	.	TRBJ1-3	15	.	TGTGCCAGCAGCGCGTTGGGGAGACCTGGAAACACCATATATTTT	CASSALGRPGNTIYF
TRBV20-1	many	TRBJ2-1	12	.	TGCAGTGCTAGAGATCGTAGCGATGAGCAGTTCTTC	CSARDRSDEQFF
TRBV3-1	.	TRBJ1-4	13	TRBD1	TGTGCCAGCACCCGGACAGGGCGGGAAAAACTGTTTTTT	CASTRTGREKLFF
TRBV12-5	once	TRBJ2-1	16	.	TGTGCTAGTGGTTTGGACCGATGGAGCTCCTACAATGAGCAGTTCTTC	CASGLDRWSSYNEQFF
TRBV18	.	TRBJ2-4	12	.	TGTGCCAGCTCACCTGACACGACGATTCAGTACTTC	CASSPDTTIQYF
TRBV6-5	few	TRBJ1-3	15	.	TGTGCCAGCAGTTACGACGCGAGCTCTGGAAACACCATATATTTT	CASSYDASSGNTIYF
TRBV25-1	.	TRBJ1-2	15	.	TGTGCCAGCAGCGACCCTCCTCGAGGGTTCTATGGCTACACCTTC	CASSDPPRGFYGYTF
TRBV7-9	.	TRBJ1-2	12	.	TGTGCCAGCAGCTTATCTACGGGTGGCTACACCTTC	CASSLSTGGYTF
TRBV29-1	.	TRBJ1-1	13	.	TGCAGCGTGCCGTGGGTCGGGGTCTCTGAAGCTTTCTTT	CSVPWVGVSEAFF
TRBV19	.	TRBJ2-7	15	TRBD2	TGTGCCAGTAGTATATCAGGGACTAGCGGCTACGAGCAGTACTTC	CASSISGTSGYEQYF
TRBV12-3/TRBV12-4	.	TRBJ2-1	12	TRBD2	TGTGCCAGCAGTCTTCTCGGGACTAGCCTGTTCTTC	CASSLLGTSLFF
TRBV29-1	.	TRBJ1-2	15	.	TGCAGCGTTGTTACCTATAGGAGAGGCGACTATGGCTACACCTTC	CSVVTYRRGDYGYTF
TRBV10-3	many	TRBJ2-7	13	.	TGTGCCATCAGTGACCAGAACAATGACGAGCAGTACTTC	CAISDQNNDEQYF
TRBV12-3/TRBV12-4	few	TRBJ1-5	16	.	TGTGCCAGCAGCTTCACATCCTGGGGGGCGAATCAGCCCCAGCATTTT	CASSFTSWGANQPQHF
TRBV5-1	.	TRBJ1-6	14	.	TGCGCCAGCAGCTTGGAACAGGGTAATTCACCCCTCCACTTT	CASSLEQGNSPLHF
TRBV11-2	few	TRBJ1-5	13	.	TGTGCCAGCAGCATCTCCCAAAATCAGCCCCAGCATTTT	CASSISQNQPQHF
TRBV11-2	.	TRBJ2-1	14	.	TGTGCCAGCAGCTACGGGAACTCCTACAATGAGCAGTTCTTC	CASSYGNSYNEQFF
TRBV7-9	.	TRBJ2-2	15	.	TGTGCCAGCAGCTTAGAGCGGTGGAACACCGGGGAGCTGTTTTTT	CASSLERWNTGELFF
TRBV7-3	.	TRBJ1-2	14	.	TGTGCCAGCAGCTTAACATCAGTCAACGATGGCTACACCTTC	CASSLTSVNDGYTF
TRBV12-3/TRBV12-4	.	TRBJ1-1	15	TRBD1	TGTGCCAGCAGAACGGGACAGGGGGCGGTCACTGAAGCTTTCTTT	CASRTGQGAVTEAFF
TRBV20-1	few	TRBJ2-4	13	.	TGCAGTGCTAACAGGTGGACAATAAACATTCAGTACTTC	CSANRWTINIQYF
TRBV6-4	few	TRBJ2-1	15	.	TGTGCCAGCAGTGTCGAGGGGGGACTATACAATGAGCAGTTCTTC	CASSVEGGLYNEQFF